This T cell receptor (beta chain) was retrieved from a study of cytomegalovirus exposure and HLA in healthy donors. Study-wide points: In a later analysis, first-cohort TCR clusters were found to tend to co-occur in the 90 to 150 validation repertoires.

The ends were cut back, 3 bases at V and 2 bases at J, with 11 bases in the middle. The CDR3 is made up of 15 amino acids. CDR1 is KGHSH, CDR2 LQKENI, per germline. Profiled with immunoSEQ multiplex PCR; TCRdb holds only in-frame clones, not every one. Here the sample spans fewer than 200,000 clones, over 85% being singletons. Comment on this clone: The antigen is not known.

This clonotype was obtained from a woman aged 18-35 years in good health and CMV-seropositive. This rearrangement joins TRBV18 to TRBJ1-5; possible D gene TRBD1, 6 bases. The sample comprised PBMCs. The chain's CDR3 is CASSPGGLGNQPQHF. In DNA form, the CDR3 reads TGTGCCAGCTCACCCGGGGGGCTAGGCAATCAGCCCCAGCATTTT.